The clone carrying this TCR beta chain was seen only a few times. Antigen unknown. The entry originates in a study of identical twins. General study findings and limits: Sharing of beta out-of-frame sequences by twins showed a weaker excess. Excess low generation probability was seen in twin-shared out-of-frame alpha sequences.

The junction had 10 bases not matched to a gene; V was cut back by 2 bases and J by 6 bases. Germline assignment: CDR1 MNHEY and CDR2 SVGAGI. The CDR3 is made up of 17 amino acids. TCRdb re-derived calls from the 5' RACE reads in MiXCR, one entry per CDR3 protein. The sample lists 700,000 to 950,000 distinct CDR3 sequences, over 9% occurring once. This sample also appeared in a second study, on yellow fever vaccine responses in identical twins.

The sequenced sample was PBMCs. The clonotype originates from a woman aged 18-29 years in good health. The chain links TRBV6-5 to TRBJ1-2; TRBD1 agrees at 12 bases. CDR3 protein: CASSYGARDRGQHGYTF. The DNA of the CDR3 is TGTGCCAGCAGTTACGGTGCCCGGGACAGGGGGCAGCATGGCTACACCTTC.